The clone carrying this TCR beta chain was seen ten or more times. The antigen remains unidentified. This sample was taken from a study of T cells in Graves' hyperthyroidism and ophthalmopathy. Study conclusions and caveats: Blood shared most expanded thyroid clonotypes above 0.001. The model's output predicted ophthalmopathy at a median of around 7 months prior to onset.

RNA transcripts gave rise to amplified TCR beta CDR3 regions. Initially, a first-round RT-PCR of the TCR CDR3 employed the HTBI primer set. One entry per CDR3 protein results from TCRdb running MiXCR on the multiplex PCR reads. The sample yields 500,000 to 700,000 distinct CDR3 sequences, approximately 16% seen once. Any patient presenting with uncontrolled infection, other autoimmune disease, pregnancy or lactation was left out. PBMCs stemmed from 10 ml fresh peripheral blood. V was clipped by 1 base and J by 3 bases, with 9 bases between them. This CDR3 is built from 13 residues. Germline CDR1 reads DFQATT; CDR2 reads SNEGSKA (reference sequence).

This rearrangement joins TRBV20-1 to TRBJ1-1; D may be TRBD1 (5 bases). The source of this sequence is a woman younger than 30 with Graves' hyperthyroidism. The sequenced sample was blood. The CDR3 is CSARGDEYTEAFF. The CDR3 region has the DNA TGCAGTGCTAGAGGGGACGAATACACTGAAGCTTTCTTT.